The rows below give T cell receptor beta chains drawn from one sample of a study of cytomegalovirus exposure and HLA in healthy donors. Assay: immunoSEQ multiplex PCR; the TCRdb copy retains only in-frame clones and omits some. The profile covers about 120,000 clones, with roughly 80% appearing a single time and 22% taken by the ten largest. The sequencing sample was made of PBMCs. The receptors stem from a man aged 25 to 45 in good health and CMV-seropositive. Both conserved end residues are part of each CDR3. A D gene is named only where the DNA matches it firmly. Clone size is given for some rows only: seen once, a few or many times, or a class if the clone is expanded.

V	D	J	size	CDR3	DNA
TRBV9	TRBD1	TRBJ1-4	NA	CASSVAGQAGVEKLFF	TGTGCCAGCAGCGTAGCCGGACAGGCAGGGGTTGAAAAACTGTTTTTT
TRBV7-3	TRBD1	TRBJ2-1	few	CASSPKGGSRGNEQFF	TGTGCCAGCAGCCCCAAAGGGGGCTCCAGGGGGAATGAGCAGTTCTTC
TRBV4-2	NA	TRBJ2-3	NA	CASSQDQERGTDTQYF	TGTGCCAGCAGCCAAGATCAGGAGCGGGGCACAGATACGCAGTATTTT
TRBV27	TRBD2	TRBJ2-5	NA	CASSSWTSGSWETQYF	TGTGCCAGCAGTTCCTGGACTAGCGGGAGTTGGGAGACCCAGTACTTC
TRBV7-2	TRBD2	TRBJ2-5	NA	CASSLRSSGGETQYF	TGTGCCAGCAGCTTACGTAGTAGCGGGGGAGAGACCCAGTACTTC
TRBV27	TRBD1	TRBJ1-5	few	CASTFSRRDSNSNQPQHF	TGTGCCAGCACTTTTTCCCGCCGGGACAGCAATAGCAATCAGCCCCAGCATTTT
TRBV29-1	NA	TRBJ1-1	NA	CSVKSGMNTEAFF	TGCAGCGTGAAATCCGGGATGAACACTGAAGCTTTCTTT
TRBV6-1	TRBD1	TRBJ2-2	NA	CASSRTGTTTGELFF	TGTGCCAGCAGTAGGACAGGTACCACCACCGGGGAGCTGTTTTTT
TRBV5-1	TRBD2	TRBJ2-5	NA	CASSLTSGSTTQYF	TGCGCCAGCAGCTTGACTAGCGGGAGTACGACCCAGTACTTC
TRBV19	NA	TRBJ2-2	NA	CASSIDLSPRSGELFF	TGTGCCAGTAGTATAGATCTTAGTCCACGGTCCGGGGAGCTGTTTTTT
TRBV20-1	NA	TRBJ1-2	NA	CSGQDDYGYTF	TGCAGTGGACAGGATGACTATGGCTACACCTTC
TRBV28	TRBD1	TRBJ2-7	NA	CASSATGQGYEQYF	TGTGCCAGCAGTGCCACGGGACAGGGGTACGAGCAGTACTTC
TRBV11-2	NA	TRBJ2-3	NA	CASSLAGSEVDTQYF	TGTGCCAGCAGCTTAGCGGGATCAGAGGTAGATACGCAGTATTTT
TRBV6-1	NA	TRBJ2-2	NA	CASSLGVGASGELFF	TGTGCCAGCAGTCTGGGGGTGGGGGCTTCCGGGGAGCTGTTTTTT
TRBV4-1	NA	TRBJ2-1	NA	CASSPWQGFYEQFF	TGCGCCAGCAGCCCATGGCAGGGCTTCTATGAGCAGTTCTTC
TRBV18	NA	TRBJ2-5	NA	CASSPRQGETQYF	TGTGCCAGCTCACCACGGCAGGGGGAGACCCAGTACTTC
TRBV5-1	TRBD2	TRBJ2-5	NA	CASSLVGGGSETQYF	TGCGCCAGCAGCTTGGTTGGGGGGGGTTCTGAGACCCAGTACTTC
TRBV7-9	NA	TRBJ2-1	NA	CASTSGRSYNEQFF	TGTGCCAGCACCTCCGGTCGTTCGTACAATGAGCAGTTCTTC
TRBV11-2	TRBD1	TRBJ2-7	NA	CASSYRSGTGSYEQYF	TGTGCCAGCAGCTACCGTTCCGGGACAGGGTCCTACGAGCAGTACTTC
TRBV19	TRBD2	TRBJ2-1	NA	CASGTGGPGEQFF	TGTGCCAGTGGAACGGGAGGGCCGGGTGAGCAGTTCTTC
TRBV7-9	NA	TRBJ1-4	NA	CSSKSNRLGANEKLFF	TGTTCCAGCAAGTCGAATCGACTAGGAGCTAATGAAAAACTGTTTTTT
TRBV4-2	NA	TRBJ2-5	NA	CASSLGRMGQETQYF	TGTGCCAGCAGTTTGGGGAGAATGGGACAAGAGACCCAGTACTTC
TRBV5-6	TRBD1	TRBJ1-1	few	CASSLTGGITEAFF	TGTGCCAGCAGCTTGACAGGGGGTATCACTGAAGCTTTCTTT
TRBV4-1	NA	TRBJ1-2	NA	CASSQAPGENYGYTF	TGCGCCAGCAGCCAAGCTCCAGGTGAGAACTATGGCTACACCTTC
TRBV10-3	TRBD1	TRBJ1-6	NA	CAISEARTGGNSPLHF	TGTGCCATCAGTGAGGCACGGACAGGGGGCAACTCACCCCTCCACTTT
TRBV6-6	TRBD2	TRBJ2-2	NA	CASSYSREGAGELFF	TGTGCCAGCAGTTACTCGCGGGAGGGGGCCGGGGAGCTGTTTTTT
TRBV6-6	TRBD1	TRBJ1-2	few	CASSNLRDSGSYTF	TGTGCCAGCAGTAATCTCCGGGACAGCGGAAGCTACACCTTC
TRBV19	NA	TRBJ2-2	NA	CASTKTTTYTGELFF	TGTGCCAGTACAAAGACGACTACTTACACCGGGGAGCTGTTTTTT
TRBV7-9	NA	TRBJ1-2	few	CSSSYGDTGPAYGYTF	TGTTCCAGCAGCTACGGAGACACAGGACCAGCCTATGGCTACACCTTC
TRBV2	TRBD1	TRBJ2-7	NA	CASLGQEVYEQYF	TGTGCCAGCTTGGGACAGGAGGTCTACGAGCAGTACTTC
TRBV6-1	TRBD1	TRBJ1-2	NA	CASSETGEYGYTF	TGTGCCAGCAGTGAGACAGGGGAATATGGCTACACCTTC
TRBV6-5	TRBD1	TRBJ2-1	NA	CATGTGAYNEQFF	TGTGCCACCGGGACAGGGGCTTACAATGAGCAGTTCTTC
TRBV21-1	NA	TRBJ2-1	NA	CASSSWTGEQFF	TGTGCCAGCAGCTCCTGGACAGGCGAGCAGTTCTTC
TRBV2	NA	TRBJ2-7	NA	CASSVLRQARSEQYF	TGTGCCAGCAGTGTATTAAGACAGGCGAGATCCGAGCAGTACTTC
TRBV5-1	NA	TRBJ2-7	NA	CASSLAMRALDEQYF	TGCGCCAGCAGCTTGGCCATGCGAGCCTTGGACGAGCAGTACTTC
TRBV10-3	TRBD2	TRBJ2-1	few	CAISDPFLSSGRNNEQFF	TGTGCCATCAGTGACCCGTTCCTTTCTAGCGGGAGGAACAATGAGCAGTTCTTC
TRBV5-1	TRBD2	TRBJ2-3	NA	CASSVGTTLTASDTQYF	TGCGCCAGCAGCGTAGGGACTACCCTGACGGCATCCGATACGCAGTATTTT
TRBV5-1	NA	TRBJ2-3	NA	CASGLGGGITDTQYF	TGCGCCAGCGGCTTAGGGGGGGGCATCACAGATACGCAGTATTTT
TRBV6-1	NA	TRBJ2-7	NA	CASSEFRDTIYEQYF	TGTGCCAGCAGTGAATTTCGGGACACTATTTACGAGCAGTACTTC
TRBV27	NA	TRBJ1-4	NA	CASTTLGGNEKLFF	TGTGCCAGCACCACTCTGGGGGGTAATGAAAAACTGTTTTTT
TRBV6-1	NA	TRBJ2-7	NA	CASSEVTEAYEQYF	TGTGCCAGCAGTGAGGTGACGGAGGCCTACGAGCAGTACTTC
TRBV18	NA	TRBJ2-3	NA	CASSPPQQGPGDTQYF	TGTGCCAGCTCACCACCACAACAGGGTCCGGGAGATACGCAGTATTTT
TRBV7-9	NA	TRBJ1-5	NA	CASSLWVGSLGNQPQHF	TGTGCCAGCAGCTTATGGGTCGGGTCTTTGGGCAATCAGCCCCAGCATTTT
TRBV28	NA	TRBJ2-7	once	CASSSAGLPSYEQYF	TGTGCCAGCAGTAGTGCGGGACTCCCCTCCTACGAGCAGTACTTC
TRBV6-5	TRBD1	TRBJ1-2	few	CASRETGFSYTF	TGTGCCAGCAGAGAGACAGGGTTTAGCTACACCTTC
TRBV7-8	TRBD1	TRBJ1-5	few	CASSLVRGRGNQPQHF	TGTGCCAGCAGCTTAGTCAGGGGGCGAGGCAATCAGCCCCAGCATTTT
TRBV19	TRBD2	TRBJ2-3	once	CASTPRGLAGGTQYF	TGTGCCAGTACGCCACGTGGACTAGCGGGAGGTACGCAGTATTTT
TRBV2	TRBD1	TRBJ1-2	NA	CASSRHRGPDGYTF	TGTGCCAGCAGTAGGCACAGGGGGCCGGATGGCTACACCTTC
TRBV5-1	TRBD2	TRBJ2-3	few	CASRDGTSGTDTQYF	TGCGCCAGCAGGGACGGGACTAGCGGAACAGATACGCAGTATTTT
TRBV4-2	NA	TRBJ2-7	NA	CASSQETGYEQYF	TGTGCCAGCAGCCAGGAAACAGGGTACGAGCAGTACTTC
TRBV11-1	TRBD1	TRBJ2-7	NA	CASSFNLYRGEQYF	TGTGCCAGCAGCTTCAACCTCTACAGGGGCGAGCAGTACTTC
TRBV6-5	NA	TRBJ1-2	NA	CASRGVNYGYTF	TGTGCCAGCAGAGGGGTTAACTATGGCTACACCTTC
TRBV28	NA	TRBJ1-1	NA	CATRNSLNTEAFF	TGTGCCACCCGTAACAGCCTTAACACTGAAGCTTTCTTT
TRBV4-1	NA	TRBJ2-1	NA	CASSQLREPAPNEQFF	TGCGCCAGCAGCCAACTCCGGGAACCCGCCCCCAATGAGCAGTTCTTC
TRBV27	TRBD1	TRBJ2-7	NA	CASSPQGARYEQYF	TGTGCCAGCAGTCCACAGGGGGCTCGGTACGAGCAGTACTTC
TRBV9	NA	TRBJ2-3	once	CASSVRGFTDTQYF	TGTGCCAGCAGCGTACGAGGGTTCACAGATACGCAGTATTTT
TRBV6-5	NA	TRBJ1-1	NA	CASSYSRSGLSTEAFF	TGTGCCAGCAGTTACAGTCGCTCAGGGTTGAGCACTGAAGCTTTCTTT
TRBV5-4	TRBD2	TRBJ2-3	few	CASSSKTSGGSSTDTQYF	TGTGCCAGCAGCAGTAAGACTAGCGGGGGGTCTAGCACAGATACGCAGTATTTT
TRBV5-8	TRBD2	TRBJ2-3	NA	CASSPKRTSGADTQYF	TGTGCCAGCAGCCCCAAAAGGACTAGCGGGGCAGATACGCAGTATTTT
TRBV27	TRBD1	TRBJ2-7	NA	CASSSSRGTGLSYEQYF	TGTGCCAGCAGTTCCTCCCGAGGGACAGGCCTTTCCTACGAGCAGTACTTC